The clone carrying this T cell receptor beta chain is medium-sized. The source of the sample is a study of OX40 agonist ivuxolimab in advanced cancers. Study background: Treatment of patients was with ivuxolimab, an agonistic anti-OX40 (CD134) antibody. Three patients, one with hepatocellular carcinoma and two with cutaneous melanoma, responded partially.

Only in-frame clones appear in the TCRdb table, and some are missing; sequencing was by immunoSEQ multiplex PCR. The data contain roughly 92,000 clones, 84% of them singletons. The germline V gene has CDR1 MNHNS and CDR2 SASEGT. This CDR3 region has 13 residues. Deletions cut 7 bases from V and 7 bases from J, with 16 bases between. Cycle 7 day 1, cycle 4 day 1, and baseline were the timepoints at which blood was sampled. The clonotype was recovered from an adult with an advanced solid tumor such as melanoma, head and neck, liver or kidney cancer. The chain is built from TRBV6-1 and TRBJ1-2; no clear D. The sequences come from CD4+ or CD8+ T cells sorted from blood, collected in a trial of the OX40 agonist ivuxolimab. Here the CDR3 reads CASKAGEFGGYTF. The CDR3 region has the DNA TGTGCCAGCAAGGCCGGGGAATTCGGTGGCTACACCTTC.